One sample yielded the 13 T cell receptor beta chains listed below, sequenced in a study of cytomegalovirus exposure and HLA in healthy donors. The PCR had 60 Vbeta and 13 Jbeta primers. The protocol was immunoSEQ multiplex PCR, while the TCRdb copy is restricted to in-frame clones and leaves out a portion. The sample consists of some 200,000 clones, approximately 78% of them appearing once. Sequences were obtained from PBMCs. The receptor source for this set is a woman aged 18-29 years in good health and CMV-seronegative.

The rearrangement joins TRBV10-3 to TRBJ2-2; the D gene is possibly TRBD2 (7 bases). CDR3 length: 15 residues. Trimming removed 10 bases from V and 0 bases from J, with 15 bases in between. Germline CDR1 ENHRY, CDR2 SYGVKD. Here the CDR3 reads CATGRGGPNTGELFF. CDR3 nucleotide sequence: TGTGCCACCGGGCGCGGGGGCCCGAACACCGGGGAGCTGTTTTTT.

The chain has TRBV2 and TRBJ2-3; 13 bases agree with TRBD2. Germline V gene data show CDR1 as SNHLY and CDR2 as FYNNEI. The length of the CDR3 is 15 residues. The V and J ends lost 6 bases and 4 bases, in that order; junction bases with no gene match: 4. DNA for the CDR3: TGTGCCAGCAGGGGACTAGCGGGAAGGGCAGATACGCAGTATTTT. Protein sequence: CASRGLAGRADTQYF.

The chain couples TRBV28 to TRBJ2-3; unclear D gene. Germline V gene lookup returns CDR1 MDHEN and CDR2 SYDVKM. The CDR3 extends over 16 amino acids. Trimming removed 4 bases at V and 2 bases at J, with 16 bases between. In DNA, the CDR3 is TGTGCCAGCAGTTACGCTCCAAGCGACCTCACAGATACGCAGTATTTT. Protein product: CASSYAPSDLTDTQYF.

The V gene is TRBV5-5, the J gene TRBJ2-5; 9 nucleotides line up with TRBD1. The CDR3 sequence is 17 residues long. Per the germline V gene, CDR1 is SGHKS and CDR2 is YYEKEE (reference sequence). The junction had 10 bases not matched to a gene; V was cut back by 3 bases and J by 1 base. CDR3 nucleotides: TGTGCCAGCAGCTCAGAACCGGGACAGGGTTTCCAAGAGACCCAGTACTTC. This gives the protein CASSSEPGQGFQETQYF. Using reference TRBV5-5 and TRBJ2-5 for the parts outside the CDR3, the full variable domain is DAGVTQSPTHLIKTRGQQVTLRCSPISGHKSVSWYQQVLGQGPQFIFQYYEKEERGRGNFPDRFSARQFPNYSSELNVNALLLGDSALYLCASSSEPGQGFQETQYFGPGTRLLVL.

The chain joins TRBV10-3 to TRBJ2-3; 13 bases agree with TRBD2. Germline loops: CDR1 ENHRY, CDR2 SYGVKD. The CDR3 spans 15 residues. With 5 bases clipped from V and 3 bases from J, the junction kept 2 bases outside the gene matches. The CDR3 is CAISRTSGSTDTQYF. The CDR3 DNA is TGTGCCATCAGTAGGACTAGCGGGAGTACAGATACGCAGTATTTT.

This rearrangement joins TRBV5-4 to TRBJ2-5, with 7 bases fitting TRBD2. Germline V gives CDR1 SGHNT, CDR2 YYREEE (reference sequence). V shed 3 bases and J 1 base; nucleotides not matched to a gene: 15. The CDR3 has 18 amino acids. CDR3 nucleotide sequence: TGTGCCAGCAGCTACGGACTAGACAACCCCCCATTCCAAGAGACCCAGTACTTC. Amino acids: CASSYGLDNPPFQETQYF.

The CDR3 loop reads CASSFRTSGGSYEQYF. In nucleotides, the CDR3 is TGTGCCAGCAGCTTCCGGACTAGCGGGGGCTCCTACGAGCAGTACTTC. This chain connects TRBV7-8 to TRBJ2-7; 13 positions agree with TRBD2. V shed 3 bases and J 0 bases; nucleotides not matched to a gene: 2. The CDR3 contains 16 residues. Looked up from germline, CDR1 is SGHVS and CDR2 is FQNEAQ. The full variable domain, in which reference TRBV7-8 and TRBJ2-7 provide the parts outside the CDR3, is GAGVSQSPRYKVAKRGQDVALRCDPISGHVSLFWYQQALGQGPEFLTYFQNEAQLDKSGLPSDRFFAERPEGSVSTLKIQRTQQEDSAVYLCASSFRTSGGSYEQYFGPGTRLTVT.

The chain has TRBV5-6 and TRBJ1-1; maybe TRBD1 (5 bases). Germline values: CDR1 SGHDT, CDR2 YYEEEE. V shed 0 bases and J shed 0 bases, with 9 bases lying between them. The CDR3 has 15 residues. The DNA for the CDR3 is TGTGCCAGCAGCTTGGCTAGGGGCATGAACACTGAAGCTTTCTTT. Translating gives CASSLARGMNTEAFF.

The chain couples TRBV7-6 to TRBJ1-2; 10 positions agree with TRBD1. The germline V gene has CDR1 SGHVS and CDR2 FNYEAQ. V lost 5 bases and J lost 7; bases outside the gene matches: 16. The CDR3 totals 17 residues. As DNA, the CDR3 is TGTGCCAGCAGCCCCGGGACAGGGGAAATCCCTAGGAGTGGCTACACCTTC. As protein: CASSPGTGEIPRSGYTF.

With regard to this clone: The CDR3 does not close with the conserved phenylalanine or tryptophan, likely indicating a read error. V gene TRBV5-1 combines with J gene TRBJ2-7; 8 bases agree with TRBD1. The germline V gene has CDR1 SGHRS and CDR2 YFSETQ. V trimming: 0 bases; J trimming: 7 bases; junction bases outside the gene matches: 9. The CDR3 contains 15 residues. The CDR3 bases are TGCGCCAGCAGCTTGGAGGCAGGGGGCTGGGGTGAGCAGTACCTC. It yields the protein CASSLEAGGWGEQYL.

The chain is built from TRBV11-3 and TRBJ2-7, with 12 nucleotides matching TRBD2. Germline values: CDR1 SGHNT, CDR2 YENEEA. This CDR3 is 13 amino acids long. The V segment lost 5 bases and the J segment 6 bases; nucleotides outside the gene matches: 2. The CDR3 region has the DNA TGTGCCAGCAGCCTAGCGGGAGGGACCGAGCAGTACTTC. Protein product: CASSLAGGTEQYF.

This clone was seen more than once but under ten times. The chain links TRBV7-9 to TRBJ2-5; D is uncertain. V was cut by 3 bases and J by 0 bases, with 5 bases left in between. In germline, CDR1 is SEHNR, CDR2 FQNEAQ (reference sequence). The CDR3 totals 13 residues. Here the CDR3 reads CASSLGYQETQYF. DNA for the CDR3: TGTGCCAGCAGCTTGGGCTACCAAGAGACCCAGTACTTC.

The CDR3 sequence: CASSPERASTEAFF. CDR3 in DNA: TGTGCCAGCAGCCCGGAGAGGGCGAGCACTGAAGCTTTCTTT. This chain uses TRBV5-4 with TRBJ1-1, with D hard to call. The V and J ends lost 4 bases and 4 bases respectively, with 14 bases between them. Germline V gives CDR1 SGHNT, CDR2 YYREEE (reference sequence). The CDR3 covers 14 residues. Based on the CDR3 plus reference TRBV5-4 and TRBJ1-1, the full variable domain is ETGVTQSPTHLIKTRGQQVTLRCSSQSGHNTVSWYQQALGQGPQFIFQYYREEENGRGNFPPRFSGLQFPNYSSELNVNALELDDSALYLCASSPERASTEAFFGQGTRLTVV.